This T cell receptor (beta chain) was documented in a study of blood T cell repertoires in COVID-19. Study in general: Sources were T cells, B-cell-depleted T cells, or PBMCs; the material itself was cDNA or gDNA.

Profiling relied on immunoSEQ multiplex PCR, and the TCRdb table lists in-frame clones only, not all of them. The data contain 130,000 or so clones, about 80% of them seen just once; the ten biggest clones take up about 9.2%. Germline loops: CDR1 SGHDN, CDR2 FVKESK. After removal of 0 bases from V and 2 bases from J, the junction contained 10 bases not matched to a gene. CDR3 size: 17 residues. Clinical history as reported by participants underpinned cohort assignment. This TCR derives from a man aged 50-60 years who had recovered from COVID-19. The specimen was PBMCs or T cells enriched from blood (not recorded which). The rearrangement uses TRBV14 and TRBJ2-7; TRBD2 agrees at 7 bases. CDR3 DNA: TGTGCCAGCAGCCAAGATCCAGCGGGGAAGGTAACCTACGAGCAGTACTTC. Amino acid sequence: CASSQDPAGKVTYEQYF.